This T cell receptor (beta chain) derives from a study of PD-1 blockade in classical Hodgkin lymphoma. V lost 3 bases, J lost 5 bases, and 6 bases stayed unmatched. CDR3 length equals 14 residues. The V gene's germline CDR1 is MDHEN and CDR2 SYDVKM. About this clone itself: Its antigen remains unidentified.

Study-level findings and limits: By cycle point C4D1, TCR diversity had risen significantly in CD4+ cells (but not CD8+ cells).

Using immunoSEQ multiplex PCR, the repertoire was profiled, and TCRdb retains in-frame clones only, with some absent. This sample has approximately 100,000 clones; 65% to 85% occur once, and the top ten carry 15% to 20%. Specified time point: cycle 4 day 1 (C4D1), after five to seven weeks of nivolumab. Relapse after autologous stem cell transplantation occurred in every patient, and brentuximab vedotin exposure varied. The V call is TRBV28, the J call TRBJ1-2; 7 bases align to TRBD1. The sequence was obtained from a human donor with classical Hodgkin lymphoma. The source material was peripheral blood mononuclear cells (PBMCs), sampled before the fourth cycle of nivolumab. For the CDR3, the DNA is TGTGCCAGCAGTTTGGGGGACAGAAATTATGGCTACACCTTC. The encoded protein is CASSLGDRNYGYTF.